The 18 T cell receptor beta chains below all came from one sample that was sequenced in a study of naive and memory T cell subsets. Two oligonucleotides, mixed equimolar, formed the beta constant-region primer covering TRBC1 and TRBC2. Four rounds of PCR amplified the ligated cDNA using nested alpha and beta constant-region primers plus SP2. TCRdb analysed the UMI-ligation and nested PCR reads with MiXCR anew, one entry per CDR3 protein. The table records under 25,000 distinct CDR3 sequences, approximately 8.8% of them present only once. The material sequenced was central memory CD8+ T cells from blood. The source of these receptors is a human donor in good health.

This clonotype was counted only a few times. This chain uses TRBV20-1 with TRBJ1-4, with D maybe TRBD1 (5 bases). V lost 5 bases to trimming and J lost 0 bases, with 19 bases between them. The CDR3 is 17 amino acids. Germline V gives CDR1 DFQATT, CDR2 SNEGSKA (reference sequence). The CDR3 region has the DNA TGCAGTGCTCTCAACCCCGGGGCGGGTGCAACTAATGAAAAACTGTTTTTT. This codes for CSALNPGAGATNEKLFF.

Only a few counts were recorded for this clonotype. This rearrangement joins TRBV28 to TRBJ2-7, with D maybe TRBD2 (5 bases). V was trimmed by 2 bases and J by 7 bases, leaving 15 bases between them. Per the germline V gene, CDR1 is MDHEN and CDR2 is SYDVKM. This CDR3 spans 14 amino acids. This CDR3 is CASSLADYLYEQYF. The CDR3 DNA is TGTGCCAGCAGTTTAGCCGACTACCTTTATGAGCAGTACTTC.

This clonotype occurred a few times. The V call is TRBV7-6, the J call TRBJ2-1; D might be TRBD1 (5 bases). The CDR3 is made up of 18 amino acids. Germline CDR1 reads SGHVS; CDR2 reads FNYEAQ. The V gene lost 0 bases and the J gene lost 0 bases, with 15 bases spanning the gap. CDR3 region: CASSLARKGIVSYNEQFF. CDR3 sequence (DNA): TGTGCCAGCAGCTTAGCGAGAAAGGGGATAGTCTCCTACAATGAGCAGTTCTTC.

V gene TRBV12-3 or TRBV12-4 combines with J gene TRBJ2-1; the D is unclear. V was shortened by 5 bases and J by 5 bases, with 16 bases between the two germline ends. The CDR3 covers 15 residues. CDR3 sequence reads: CASSPSLLSNNEQFF. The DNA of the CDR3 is TGTGCCAGCAGTCCCTCCCTCTTGTCAAACAATGAGCAGTTCTTC.

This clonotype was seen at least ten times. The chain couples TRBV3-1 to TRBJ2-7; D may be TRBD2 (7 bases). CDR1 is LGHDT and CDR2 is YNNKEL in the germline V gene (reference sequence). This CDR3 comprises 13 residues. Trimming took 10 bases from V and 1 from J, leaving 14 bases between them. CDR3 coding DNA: TGTGCCACCTCCGGGGGGCGATCCTACGAGCAGTACTTC. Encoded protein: CATSGGRSYEQYF.

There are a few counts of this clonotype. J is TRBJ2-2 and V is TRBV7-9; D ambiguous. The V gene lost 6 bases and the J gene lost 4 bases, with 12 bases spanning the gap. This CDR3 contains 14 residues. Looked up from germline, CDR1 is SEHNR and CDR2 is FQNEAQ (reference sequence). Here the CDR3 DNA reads TGTGCCAGCAGACCTACAGAACTCACCGGGGAGCTGTTTTTT. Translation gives CASRPTELTGELFF. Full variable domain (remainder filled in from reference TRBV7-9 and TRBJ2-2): DTGVSQNPRHKITKRGQNVTFRCDPISEHNRLYWYRQTLGQGPEFLTYFQNEAQLEKSRLLSDRFSAERPKGSFSTLEIQRTEQGDSAMYLCASRPTELTGELFFGEGSRLTVL.

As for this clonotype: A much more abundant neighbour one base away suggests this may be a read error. The CDR3 sequence is CASSFLGTGGEVQETQYF. CDR3 coding DNA: TGTGCCAGCAGTTTCCTAGGGACTGGCGGGGAGGTCCAAGAGACCCAGTACTTC. The chain is built from TRBV28 and TRBJ2-5; a weak D match, TRBD2 (6 bases). The V end was cut by 3 bases, the J end by 1 base, with 21 bases between. Germline V gene lookup returns CDR1 MDHEN and CDR2 SYDVKM. This CDR3 spans 18 amino acids.

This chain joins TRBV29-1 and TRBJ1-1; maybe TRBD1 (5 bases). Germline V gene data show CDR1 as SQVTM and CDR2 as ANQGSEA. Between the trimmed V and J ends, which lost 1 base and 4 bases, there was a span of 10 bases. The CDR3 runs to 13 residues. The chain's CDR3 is CSVEGVGVTEAFF. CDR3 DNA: TGCAGCGTTGAAGGGGTAGGGGTCACTGAAGCTTTCTTT.

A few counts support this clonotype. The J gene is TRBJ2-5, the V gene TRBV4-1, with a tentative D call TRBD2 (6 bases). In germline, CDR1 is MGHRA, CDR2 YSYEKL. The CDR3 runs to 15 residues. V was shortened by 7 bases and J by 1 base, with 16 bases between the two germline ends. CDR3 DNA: TGCGCCAGCACCCCCATCCGGGGGATCCAAGAGACCCAGTACTTC. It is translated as CASTPIRGIQETQYF.

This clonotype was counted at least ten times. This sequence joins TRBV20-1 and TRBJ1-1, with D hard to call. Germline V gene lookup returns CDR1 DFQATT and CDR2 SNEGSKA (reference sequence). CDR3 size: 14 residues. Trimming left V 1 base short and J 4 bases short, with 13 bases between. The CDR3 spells CSARVGVLVTEAFF. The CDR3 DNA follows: TGCAGTGCTAGAGTTGGTGTTTTGGTCACTGAAGCTTTCTTT.

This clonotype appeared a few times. CDR3 DNA sequence: TGTGCCACACAGGGGGCAGTACAAAGGGAGCAGTACTTC. Amino acid sequence: CATQGAVQREQYF. V usage is TRBV6-1 and J usage is TRBJ2-7; 9 bases fit TRBD1. The germline V gene encodes CDR1 MNHNS and CDR2 SASEGT. This CDR3 is 13 amino acids long. Trimming took 10 bases from V and 7 from J; bases not matched to a gene: 11.

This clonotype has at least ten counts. Here the CDR3 reads CASSQAIGRNTGELFF. The CDR3 DNA reads TGCGCCAGCAGTCAAGCCATTGGCAGGAACACCGGGGAGCTGTTTTTT. The rearrangement joins TRBV23-1 to TRBJ2-2; the D is unclear. TRBV23-1 is assigned to the ORF class and has an uncertain function. This CDR3 has 16 amino acids. V was shortened by 2 bases and J by 1 base, with 11 bases between the two germline ends.

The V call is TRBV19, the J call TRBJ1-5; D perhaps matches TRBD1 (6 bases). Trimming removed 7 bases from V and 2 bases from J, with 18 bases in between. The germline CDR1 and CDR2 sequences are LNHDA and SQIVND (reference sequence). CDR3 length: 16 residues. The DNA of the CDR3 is TGTGCCAGTAACGCCCTCAGGGACATCGGCAATCAGCCCCAGCATTTT. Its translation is CASNALRDIGNQPQHF.

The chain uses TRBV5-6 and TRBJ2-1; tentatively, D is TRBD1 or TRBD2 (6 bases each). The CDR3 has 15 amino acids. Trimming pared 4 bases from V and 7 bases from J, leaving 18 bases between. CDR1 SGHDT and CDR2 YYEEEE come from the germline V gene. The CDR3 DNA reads TGTGCCAGCAGCCCTGTCGTAGGAGGGGGGAATGAGCAGTTCTTC. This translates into CASSPVVGGGNEQFF.

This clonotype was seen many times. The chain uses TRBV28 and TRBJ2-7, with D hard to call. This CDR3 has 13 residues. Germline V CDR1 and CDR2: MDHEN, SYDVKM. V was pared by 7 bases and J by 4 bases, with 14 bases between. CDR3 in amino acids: CASTHGVGYEQYF. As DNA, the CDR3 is TGTGCCAGCACCCATGGGGTAGGGTACGAGCAGTACTTC.

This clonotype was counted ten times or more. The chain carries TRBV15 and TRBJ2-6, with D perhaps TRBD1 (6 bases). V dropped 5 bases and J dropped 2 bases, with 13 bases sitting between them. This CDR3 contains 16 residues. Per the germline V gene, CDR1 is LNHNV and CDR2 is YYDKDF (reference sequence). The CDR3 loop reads CATSAYRDPGANVLTF. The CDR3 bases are TGTGCCACCAGCGCTTACAGGGACCCTGGGGCCAACGTCCTGACTTTC.

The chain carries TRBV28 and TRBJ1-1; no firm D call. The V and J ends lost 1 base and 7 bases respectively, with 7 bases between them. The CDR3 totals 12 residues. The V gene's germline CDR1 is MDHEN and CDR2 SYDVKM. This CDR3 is CASSLFAGEAFF. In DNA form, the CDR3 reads TGTGCCAGCAGTTTATTTGCAGGTGAAGCTTTCTTT.

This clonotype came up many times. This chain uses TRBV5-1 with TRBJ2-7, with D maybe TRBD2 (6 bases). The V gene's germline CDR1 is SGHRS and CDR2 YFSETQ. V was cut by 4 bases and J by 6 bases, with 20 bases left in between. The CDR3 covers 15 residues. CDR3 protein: CASSPMVGGAREQYF. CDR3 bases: TGCGCCAGCAGCCCCATGGTAGGAGGGGCCCGCGAGCAGTACTTC.